The 19 T cell receptor beta chains below come from one sample, sequenced in a study of T-cell reconstitution after alpha-beta-depleted transplantation in children. Preparation of the TCRbeta library used unique molecular identifiers. TCRdb ran MiXCR on the PCR reads and lists one entry per CDR3 protein. Counted here are 700,000 to 950,000 distinct CDR3 sequences, 15% to 20% occurring once; the ten biggest clones make up approximately 5%. This specimen consisted of PBMCs, mostly from graft donor cells, obtained 360 days after TCRalphabeta/CD19-depleted stem cell transplant. The source of these receptors is a male patient between 5 and 17 years old who had a stem cell transplant for acute lymphoblastic leukemia, so the T cells may come from the graft donor.

This clonotype was observed a handful of times. The V gene is TRBV4-2, the J gene TRBJ1-6; D remains unclear. The CDR3 contains 17 residues. Germline values: CDR1 LGHNA, CDR2 YNFKEQ. V shed 1 base and J shed 7 bases, with 17 bases lying between them. CDR3 sequence: CASSQVQFRGNNSPLHF. The CDR3 coding sequence is TGTGCCAGCAGCCAAGTCCAATTCAGAGGGAACAATTCACCCCTCCACTTT.

This clonotype was observed a few times. The chain links TRBV27 to TRBJ2-7, with 16 bases identical to TRBD2. Per germline, CDR1 MNHEY and CDR2 SMNVEV (reference sequence). The CDR3 length is 18 residues. V shed 5 bases, J shed 5 bases, and the junction held 12 bases outside the gene matches. The DNA for the CDR3 is TGTGCCAGCAGTACAGGGATGGGACTAGCGGGAGGGCGCCACGAGCAGTACTTC. Translation: CASSTGMGLAGGRHEQYF.

In this sample, this clonotype turned up a few times. V is TRBV7-2 and J is TRBJ2-3; 7 bases map to TRBD2. With 4 bases clipped from V and 0 bases from J, the junction kept 7 bases outside the gene matches. CDR1 and CDR2 from the germline V gene are SGHTA and FQGNSA. CDR3 size: 16 residues. The CDR3 DNA is TGTGCCAGCAGCTGGACTAGTTCAGCTAGCACAGATACGCAGTATTTT. Protein product: CASSWTSSASTDTQYF.

This clonotype occurred a few times. The rearrangement uses TRBV29-1 and TRBJ2-7; D gene unclear. The germline V and J ends were trimmed by 2 bases and 3 bases, with 11 bases remaining between them. The CDR3 spans 13 residues. Germline CDR1 is SQVTM and CDR2 is ANQGSEA. The CDR3, as DNA: TGCAGCGTTGAAAACCTAAGTGGCTACGAGCAGTACTTC. Protein: CSVENLSGYEQYF.

The table lists this clonotype with a few counts. The chain has TRBV7-9 and TRBJ2-1, with D possibly TRBD2 on 6 matching bases. The CDR3 loop spans 16 amino acids. Looked up from germline, CDR1 is SEHNR and CDR2 is FQNEAQ (reference sequence). V lost 1 base and J 3 bases, leaving 13 bases between the germline ends. CDR3 sequence reads: CASSLEWGSGYNEQFF. In nucleotides, the CDR3 is TGTGCCAGCAGCTTAGAGTGGGGTAGCGGCTACAATGAGCAGTTCTTC.

This clonotype was seen a handful of times. V and J are TRBV11-1 and TRBJ2-2, with 10 positions matching TRBD2. The CDR3 runs 20 residues. V dropped 5 bases and J dropped 3; count of bases not matched to a gene: 18. Germline loops: CDR1 SGHAT, CDR2 FQDESV (reference sequence). The CDR3 DNA reads as TGTGCCAGCAGCCCTATTGGGGCTAGCGGGAGCTTTCGGGACACCGGGGAGCTGTTTTTT. Its protein is CASSPIGASGSFRDTGELFF.

This clonotype appeared a few times. The chain employs TRBV7-9 and TRBJ2-6; possibly TRBD1 or TRBD2 for D (5 bases each). There are 15 residues in the CDR3. Trimming took 11 bases from V and 0 from J, leaving 14 bases between them. Germline V gene lookup returns CDR1 SEHNR and CDR2 FQNEAQ (reference sequence). CDR3 coding DNA: TGTGCCGGTCGGGACCCACCCTCTGGGGCCAACGTCCTGACTTTC. Translated, it gives CAGRDPPSGANVLTF.

This clonotype occurred many times. The chain links TRBV7-3 to TRBJ2-1, with TRBD1 matching 7 bases. The CDR3 is 15 residues long. Germline CDR1 reads SGHTA; CDR2 reads FQGTGA. J was trimmed by 7 bases and V by 0 bases; bases with no gene match: 6. CDR3: CASSLTRTGSNEQFF. The DNA of the CDR3 is TGTGCCAGCAGCTTAACGAGGACAGGTTCTAATGAGCAGTTCTTC.

This clonotype turned up a few times. V is TRBV12-3 or TRBV12-4 and J is TRBJ2-1, with D possibly being TRBD1 (6 bases). Trimming stripped 3 bases from V and 9 bases from J, with 18 bases between. The CDR3 is made up of 15 amino acids. This CDR3 reads CASSFPGAGEGEQFF. The CDR3 region has the DNA TGTGCCAGCAGTTTCCCCGGGGCAGGGGAAGGTGAGCAGTTCTTC.

The genes are TRBV19 and TRBJ2-1; 12 positions agree with TRBD2. The J segment lost 7 bases and the V segment lost 5 bases, leaving 6 bases of the junction unmatched. Germline CDR1 and CDR2: LNHDA and SQIVND (reference sequence). This CDR3 is built from 15 residues. CDR3 bases: TGTGCCAGTAGTTCAATCGGACTAGCGGGGAATGAGCAGTTCTTC. It yields the protein CASSSIGLAGNEQFF.

V is TRBV20-1 and J is TRBJ2-7, with 13 nucleotides matching TRBD2. Germline trimming cut 3 bases from V and 0 bases from J; bases unmatched to any gene: 5. The CDR3 is made up of 16 amino acids. Germline-derived CDR1 and CDR2 are DFQATT and SNEGSKA (reference sequence). The CDR3 DNA reads TGCAGTGCTAGGGGGGGACTAGCGGGGAACTCCTACGAGCAGTACTTC. Its translation is CSARGGLAGNSYEQYF.

The chain has TRBV6-2 or TRBV6-3 and TRBJ2-7; 16 nucleotides line up with TRBD2. The CDR3 loop spans 18 amino acids. CDR1 is MNHEY, CDR2 SVGEGT, per germline. V dropped 2 bases and J dropped 5; count of bases not matched to a gene: 9. The CDR3 DNA is TGTGCCAGCAGTTACCCTTTTACGGGACTAGCGGGAGGGGACGAGCAGTACTTC. This gives the protein CASSYPFTGLAGGDEQYF.

This clonotype was observed a handful of times. The chain uses TRBV9 and TRBJ2-1; 10 nucleotides line up with TRBD2. Germline loops: CDR1 SGDLS, CDR2 YYNGEE. J lost 7 bases, V lost 2 bases, and 6 bases had no gene match. This CDR3 is 15 amino acids long. CDR3 coding DNA: TGTGCCAGCAGCGTTAGCGGGAGGAGGGAGAATGAGCAGTTCTTC. Translating gives CASSVSGRRENEQFF.

The V and J genes are TRBV3-1 and TRBJ2-3, with 7 bases fitting TRBD1. V shed 4 bases, J shed 0 bases, and the junction held 7 bases outside the gene matches. CDR1 is LGHDT and CDR2 is YNNKEL in the germline V gene (reference sequence). CDR3 length: 16 residues. The CDR3 sequence: CASSLHRTGSTDTQYF. The CDR3 DNA reads as TGTGCCAGCAGCCTGCACCGGACAGGCAGCACAGATACGCAGTATTTT.

This clonotype appeared a few times. The J gene is TRBJ2-7, the V gene TRBV3-1, with a tentative D call TRBD2 (5 bases). The CDR3 contains 17 residues. Germline CDR1 LGHDT, CDR2 YNNKEL (reference sequence). V was shortened by 0 bases and J by 3 bases, with 18 bases between the two germline ends. DNA for the CDR3: TGTGCCAGCAGCCAAGACCACGGACTCGCCGGGATCTACGAGCAGTACTTC. It codes for CASSQDHGLAGIYEQYF.

The sample holds a few counts of this clonotype. The genes are TRBV20-1 and TRBJ2-5; D possibly corresponds to TRBD1 (5 bases). Trimming stripped 5 bases from V and 5 bases from J, with 12 bases between. This CDR3 spans 12 amino acids. Germline loops: CDR1 DFQATT, CDR2 SNEGSKA (reference sequence). CDR3 region: CSAWGAEETQYF. In DNA form, the CDR3 reads TGCAGTGCTTGGGGCGCGGAGGAGACCCAGTACTTC.

V usage is TRBV15 and J usage is TRBJ1-2; 9 bases line up with TRBD1. There are 15 residues in the CDR3. With 6 bases clipped from V and 3 bases from J, the junction kept 8 bases outside the gene matches. CDR1 is LNHNV and CDR2 is YYDKDF in the germline V gene (reference sequence). DNA for the CDR3: TGTGCCACCAGAGACCGGGACAGGGTCCACTATGGCTACACCTTC. This gives the protein CATRDRDRVHYGYTF.

This clonotype was seen ten or more times. The chain links TRBV18 to TRBJ2-7; no firm D call. Germline CDR1 and CDR2: KGHSH and LQKENI. Trimming removed 8 bases from V and 0 bases from J, with 11 bases in between. The CDR3 is made up of 13 amino acids. DNA for the CDR3: TGTGCCAGCAGCCCCTGGGGCTCCTACGAGCAGTACTTC. As protein: CASSPWGSYEQYF.

Note on this clonotype: The CDR3 carries no conserved terminal phenylalanine or tryptophan, so it likely arises from a read error. V and J are TRBV5-1 and TRBJ2-2; tentative D call: TRBD2 (6 bases). This CDR3 is built from 16 residues. The germline V and J ends were trimmed by 3 bases and 5 bases, with 17 bases remaining between them. Germline-derived CDR1 and CDR2 are SGHRS and YFSETQ. CDR3 protein: CASSSPSVYPTGELFY. The CDR3 DNA follows: TGCGCCAGCAGCTCTCCTAGCGTTTACCCGACCGGGGAGCTGTTTTAT.